The rows below give T cell receptor beta chains drawn from one sample of a study of OX40 agonist ivuxolimab in advanced cancers. Sequencing was performed with immunoSEQ multiplex PCR; in TCRdb, only in-frame clones are kept and a portion is missing. This sample has about 40,000 clones, with approximately 86% found just once. Sequencing used CD4+ or CD8+ T cells sorted from blood, obtained in a trial of the OX40 agonist ivuxolimab. These receptors came from an adult with an advanced solid tumor such as melanoma, head and neck, liver or kidney cancer. CDR3s include the opening cysteine and the closing phenylalanine or tryptophan. Fields, in order: D gene, J gene, clone size, V gene, CDR3 DNA, CDR3 protein. D genes are given only for firm matches. Clone size is given for some rows only: seen once, a few or many times, or a class if the clone is expanded.

TRBD1 | TRBJ2-5 | once | TRBV6-5 | TGTGCCAGCAGTGTCGGACAGGGCTGGCAAGAGACCCAGTACTTC | CASSVGQGWQETQYF
TRBD1 | TRBJ2-5 | NA | TRBV11-2 | TGTGCCAGCAGCCATATGACAGGGGGCAATCAAGAGACCCAGTACTTC | CASSHMTGGNQETQYF
NA | TRBJ1-2 | NA | TRBV13 | TGTGCCAGCAGCTTAGATCAAGGGTTCCGAGCGGATGGCTACACCTTC | CASSLDQGFRADGYTF
NA | TRBJ1-5 | NA | TRBV28 | TGTGCCAGCAGTTTAGTTGAGCCCCAGCATTTT | CASSLVEPQHF
TRBD2 | TRBJ2-1 | NA | TRBV29-1 | TGCAGCGTTGAAGACCCCACACTAGCGGGGGGGCTTAATGAGCAGTTCTTC | CSVEDPTLAGGLNEQFF
TRBD1 | TRBJ2-1 | once | TRBV27 | TGTGCCAGCAGCCCGACAGGGGGCTACTATGAGCAGTTCTTC | CASSPTGGYYEQFF
TRBD1 | TRBJ1-2 | NA | TRBV5-1 | TGCGCCAGCAGCTTGGTGGGACAGTTAAACTATGGCTACACCTTC | CASSLVGQLNYGYTF
NA | TRBJ1-2 | NA | TRBV6-6 | TGTGCCAGCAAGTCTAATCTTGGCTACACCTTC | CASKSNLGYTF
TRBD1 | TRBJ1-1 | NA | TRBV30 | TGTGCCTGGTGGCAGGGGGCAAGTGAAGCTTTCTTT | CAWWQGASEAFF
NA | TRBJ2-7 | NA | TRBV27 | TGTGCCAGCAGTCCTCTTCGACTGCCGGGGTGGGACGAGCAGTACTTC | CASSPLRLPGWDEQYF
TRBD1 | TRBJ1-1 | NA | TRBV7-9 | TGTGCCAGCAACTCAGGGGGCGCGGTGGCTGAAGCTTTCTTT | CASNSGGAVAEAFF
TRBD1 | TRBJ2-1 | NA | TRBV29-1 | TGCAGCGTTAGAACAGGGGATGACAATGAGCAGTTCTTC | CSVRTGDDNEQFF
NA | TRBJ2-7 | NA | TRBV2 | TGTGCCAGCGTTGGCGGGTCCTACGAGCAGTACTTC | CASVGGSYEQYF
NA | TRBJ2-3 | NA | TRBV9 | TGTGCCAGCAGCGCTTTAGCGGCTAGCACAGATACGCAGTATTTT | CASSALAASTDTQYF
TRBD1 | TRBJ2-3 | NA | TRBV10-3 | TGTGCCATCAGTCCGGGACAGGCAGATACGCAGTATTTT | CAISPGQADTQYF
TRBD1 | TRBJ1-1 | NA | TRBV11-2 | TGTGCCAGCAGACCGGGACAGGGGGAAACTGAAGCTTTCTTT | CASRPGQGETEAFF
NA | TRBJ2-1 | NA | TRBV9 | TGTGCCAGCAGCGTAGCGGGTGCTGAGCAGTTCTTC | CASSVAGAEQFF
NA | TRBJ1-6 | NA | TRBV27 | TGTGCCAGCAGTATCACAGGAGGTGTTAATTCACCCCTCCACTTT | CASSITGGVNSPLHF
TRBD2 | TRBJ2-7 | NA | TRBV29-1 | TGCAGCGTTGAACTAGCGGGAGTCTGGGGGCAGTACTTC | CSVELAGVWGQYF
NA | TRBJ1-1 | NA | TRBV4-1 | TGCGCCAGCAGCCCAACAGGGTTGAACACTGAAGCTTTCTTT | CASSPTGLNTEAFF
TRBD1 | TRBJ2-1 | NA | TRBV6-5 | TGTGCCAGCAGTACCCCGGACAGGGCGAGAGAGCAGTTCTTC | CASSTPDRAREQFF
NA | TRBJ2-2 | once | TRBV19 | TGTGCCAGTAGTATAGTTCCCAACACCGGGGAGCTGTTTTTT | CASSIVPNTGELFF
NA | TRBJ1-5 | NA | TRBV30 | TGTGCCTGGAGCGGGCTTAGCAATCAGCCCCAGCATTTT | CAWSGLSNQPQHF
NA | TRBJ1-4 | NA | TRBV9 | TGTGCCAGCAGCCCCGGGGGGATAGCTAATGAAAAACTGTTTTTT | CASSPGGIANEKLFF
TRBD1 | TRBJ2-2 | NA | TRBV6-6 | TGTGCCAGCAGTCAGGACAGGACCGGGGAGCTGTTTTTT | CASSQDRTGELFF
NA | TRBJ1-5 | NA | TRBV27 | TGTGCCAGTGGAGCCACCGCTAACTATAGCAATCAGCCCCAGCATTTT | CASGATANYSNQPQHF
NA | TRBJ2-5 | NA | TRBV6-6 | TGTGCCAGCAGTTACCCAGTGGGTACCCTAGGAGAGACCCAGTACTTC | CASSYPVGTLGETQYF
TRBD2 | TRBJ2-7 | NA | TRBV10-3 | TGTGCCATCAGTGACCCCGGGACTAGCGGGACCAACGAGCAGTACTTC | CAISDPGTSGTNEQYF
NA | TRBJ2-1 | once | TRBV19 | TGTGCCAGTAGTAGGGGGCGGGGCAGTGACTACAATGAGCAGTTCTTC | CASSRGRGSDYNEQFF
NA | TRBJ1-2 | few | TRBV5-1 | TGCGCCAGCAGCCCTATTGAAGGGCAGCCCTTTGGCTACACCTTC | CASSPIEGQPFGYTF
NA | TRBJ2-1 | NA | TRBV5-4 | TGTGCCAGCCTTGGCCGAAATGAGCAGTTCTTC | CASLGRNEQFF
NA | TRBJ1-4 | few | TRBV4-3 | TGCGCCAGCAGCGATCACGGCGAAAAACTGTTTTTT | CASSDHGEKLFF
NA | TRBJ2-5 | NA | TRBV27 | TGTGCCAGCAGTTTGGGCGGACTGAAAGAGACCCAGTACTTC | CASSLGGLKETQYF
NA | TRBJ2-1 | NA | TRBV7-9 | TGTGCCAGCACACGCTGGGGTGAGCAGTTCTTC | CASTRWGEQFF
NA | TRBJ2-7 | NA | TRBV6-1 | TGTGCCAGCAGTGATAGCTCCTACGAGCAGTACTTC | CASSDSSYEQYF
TRBD2 | TRBJ2-1 | NA | TRBV5-4 | TGTGCCAGCAGCTTTAGCGGGGGGGCCAATGAGCAGTTCTTC | CASSFSGGANEQFF
TRBD1 | TRBJ2-5 | NA | TRBV4-1 | TGCGCCAGCAGCCTTTCACAGGGGGCGCGGGAGACCCAGTACTTC | CASSLSQGARETQYF
NA | TRBJ1-2 | NA | TRBV10-3 | TGTGCCATCACCGATACTTGGAGGCCAGGGAGGGACTATGGCTACACCTTC | CAITDTWRPGRDYGYTF
NA | TRBJ1-1 | NA | TRBV7-9 | TGTGCCAGCAGCCCGGAGGGGGTTGGGAACACTGAAGCTTTCTTT | CASSPEGVGNTEAFF
NA | TRBJ2-1 | NA | TRBV11-2 | TGTGCCAGCAGCTTAGCGGGGGTGTCCTACAATGAGCAGTTCTTC | CASSLAGVSYNEQFF
TRBD2 | TRBJ2-1 | NA | TRBV7-9 | TGTGCCAGCAGAGTTACCGGGACTAGCGGGGTAGGAATTTCGTTCTTC | CASRVTGTSGVGISFF
NA | TRBJ1-1 | once | TRBV5-4 | TGTGCCAGCAGCTCAGTGGGGAACACTGAAGCTTTCTTT | CASSSVGNTEAFF